This is a list of T cell receptor beta chains from one sample in a study of cytomegalovirus exposure and HLA in healthy donors. Produced via immunoSEQ multiplex PCR; TCRdb's table is partial and in-frame only. The sample holds 150,000 or so clones, about 80% seen once. The sequenced sample was PBMCs. These receptors were collected from a woman in her forties in good health and CMV-seronegative. Both conserved end residues are part of each CDR3. The D gene is left open where the match is weak. Not all rows give a size; the values are once, few, many and, for expanded clones, a class.

TRBD1	TRBV5-1	15	NA	TRBJ1-1	CASSFIGTGGTEAFF
NA	TRBV4-3	14	NA	TRBJ1-2	CASSQVRANYGYTF
TRBD1	TRBV28	14	few	TRBJ1-6	CASRTGTGISPLHF
TRBD1	TRBV7-9	14	NA	TRBJ2-5	CASSSTGAGETQYF
NA	TRBV11-2	12	NA	TRBJ1-1	CASSQRGSEAFF
TRBD2	TRBV27	14	NA	TRBJ2-5	CASSLAGAGETQYF
TRBD2	TRBV7-2	15	NA	TRBJ2-1	CASSLGLAAYNEQFF
TRBD2	TRBV27	14	NA	TRBJ2-7	CASSLLGGNYEQYF
NA	TRBV11-2	15	NA	TRBJ2-1	CASSYRVSPYNEQFF
NA	TRBV28	13	NA	TRBJ1-5	CASRRQGGQPQHF
NA	TRBV28	14	NA	TRBJ1-1	CAIAKSGVNTEAFF
NA	TRBV14	15	few	TRBJ2-5	CASSQELNRQETQYF
TRBD2	TRBV9	16	NA	TRBJ2-1	CASSVGSSGPYNEQFF
NA	TRBV27	14	NA	TRBJ1-2	CASTSRGVNYGYTF
NA	TRBV7-2	15	NA	TRBJ2-2	CASSTRLGLGGELFF
TRBD2	TRBV4-2	15	NA	TRBJ2-7	CASSQDSSGSYEQYF
NA	TRBV7-6	14	once	TRBJ1-5	CASSGGLSNQPQHF
NA	TRBV9	15	NA	TRBJ2-7	CASSVDRGGRSEQYF
TRBD2	TRBV7-3	15	once	TRBJ2-1	CASSPGLAGVGEQFF
NA	TRBV4-3	17	NA	TRBJ1-6	CASSQQRGGWGNSPLHF
NA	TRBV10-3	14	NA	TRBJ1-2	CAISDIQGWGGYTF
NA	TRBV6-6	16	NA	TRBJ1-5	CASSLEGGRRYQPQHF
TRBD1	TRBV7-8	13	few	TRBJ1-1	CASSRDRNTEAFF
NA	TRBV5-1	16	NA	TRBJ2-3	CASSLARGRGSDTQYF
TRBD1	TRBV9	15	NA	TRBJ1-1	CASSGHDRGPTEAFF
NA	TRBV4-3	16	NA	TRBJ2-2	CASSQPGLQHTGELFF
NA	TRBV6-5	15	NA	TRBJ2-7	CASSYNGGGAYEQYF
NA	TRBV7-9	14	NA	TRBJ1-4	CSSSFTGRNEKLFF
NA	TRBV10-3	9	NA	TRBJ2-1	CAPGNEQFF
TRBD1	TRBV7-2	18	NA	TRBJ1-5	CASSLANLGDSRSKPQHF
NA	TRBV7-2	14	NA	TRBJ1-5	CASSLQSQGQPQHF
TRBD2	TRBV7-2	15	NA	TRBJ2-7	CASSLGLAGDYEQYF
NA	TRBV7-6	15	once	TRBJ2-7	CASSLELDRPYEQYF
NA	TRBV5-1	15	NA	TRBJ1-1	CASSLDSSLLAEAFF
TRBD1	TRBV7-8	15	NA	TRBJ2-7	CASSLRDSYSYEQYF
NA	TRBV10-3	12	NA	TRBJ2-7	CAISEGRTRPNF
NA	TRBV28	14	NA	TRBJ2-5	CASSLGGRQETQYF
TRBD1	TRBV7-9	13	NA	TRBJ1-1	CASSPNTGGDAFF
NA	TRBV11-2	14	NA	TRBJ2-7	CASSYRDNSYEQYF
TRBD1	TRBV7-9	13	NA	TRBJ2-5	CASSFTGEETQYF
NA	TRBV7-2	14	NA	TRBJ2-7	CASSLGGGSYEQYF
NA	TRBV28	14	NA	TRBJ1-4	CAARQGNRNEKLFF
NA	TRBV9	14	NA	TRBJ2-5	CASSVYGNGETQYF
NA	TRBV6-5	15	NA	TRBJ2-7	CASSRYRDSSYEQYF
TRBD2	TRBV29-1	14	NA	TRBJ2-7	CSVDPTSGSGEQYF